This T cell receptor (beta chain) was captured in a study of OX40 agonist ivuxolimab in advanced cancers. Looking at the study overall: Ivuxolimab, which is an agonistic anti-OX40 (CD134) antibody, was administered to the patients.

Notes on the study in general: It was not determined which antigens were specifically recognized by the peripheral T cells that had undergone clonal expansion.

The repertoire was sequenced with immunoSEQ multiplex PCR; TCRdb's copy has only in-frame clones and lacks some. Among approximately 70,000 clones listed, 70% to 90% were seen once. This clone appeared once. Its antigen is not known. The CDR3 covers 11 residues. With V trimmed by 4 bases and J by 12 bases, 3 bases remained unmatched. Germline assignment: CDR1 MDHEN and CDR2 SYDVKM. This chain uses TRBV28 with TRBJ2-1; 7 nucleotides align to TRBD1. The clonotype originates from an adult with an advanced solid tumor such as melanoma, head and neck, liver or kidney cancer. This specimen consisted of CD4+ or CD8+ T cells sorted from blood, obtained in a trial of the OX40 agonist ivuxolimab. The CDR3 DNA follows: TGTGCCAGCAGTTCTTACAGGGGGCAGTTCTTC. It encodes CASSSYRGQFF.